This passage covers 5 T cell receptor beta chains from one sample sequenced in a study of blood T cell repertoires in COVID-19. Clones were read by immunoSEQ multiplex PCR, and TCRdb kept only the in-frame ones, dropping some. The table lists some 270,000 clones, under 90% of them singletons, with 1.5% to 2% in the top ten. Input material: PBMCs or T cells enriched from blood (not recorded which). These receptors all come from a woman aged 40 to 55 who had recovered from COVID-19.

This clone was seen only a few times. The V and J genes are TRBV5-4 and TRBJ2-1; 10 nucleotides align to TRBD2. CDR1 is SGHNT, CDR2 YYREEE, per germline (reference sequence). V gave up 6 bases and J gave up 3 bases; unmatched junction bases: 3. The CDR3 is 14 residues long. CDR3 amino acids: CASNPSGSYNEQFF. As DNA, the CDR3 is TGTGCCAGCAACCCTAGCGGGAGCTACAATGAGCAGTTCTTC.

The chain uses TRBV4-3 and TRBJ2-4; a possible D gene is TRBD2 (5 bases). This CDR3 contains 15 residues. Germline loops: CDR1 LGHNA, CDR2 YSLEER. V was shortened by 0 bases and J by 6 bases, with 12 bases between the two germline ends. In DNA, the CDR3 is TGCGCCAGCAGCCAAGACCTTAGCGAAGCAAACATTCAGTACTTC. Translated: CASSQDLSEANIQYF.

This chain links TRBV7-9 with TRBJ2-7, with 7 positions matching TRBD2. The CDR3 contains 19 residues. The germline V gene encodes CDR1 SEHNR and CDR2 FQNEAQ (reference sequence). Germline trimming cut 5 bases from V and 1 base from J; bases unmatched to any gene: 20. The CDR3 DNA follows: TGTGCCAGCAGCCCAGGAGGGAGGGCAAGCGGAGTGGCTTCCTACGAGCAGTACTTC. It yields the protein CASSPGGRASGVASYEQYF.

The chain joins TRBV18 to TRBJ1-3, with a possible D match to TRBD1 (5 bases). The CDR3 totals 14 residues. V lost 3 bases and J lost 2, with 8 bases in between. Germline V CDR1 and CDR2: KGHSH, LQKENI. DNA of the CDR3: TGTGCCAGCTCACCGACAGACACTGGAAACACCATATATTTT. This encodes CASSPTDTGNTIYF.

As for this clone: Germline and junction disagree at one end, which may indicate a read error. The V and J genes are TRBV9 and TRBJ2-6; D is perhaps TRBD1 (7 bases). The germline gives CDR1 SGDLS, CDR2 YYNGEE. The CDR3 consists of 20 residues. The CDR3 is CASSTRPAGQGGSRANVLTF. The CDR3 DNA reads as TGTGCCAGCAGCACTCGACCGGCGGGGCAGGGGGGCTCTAGGGCCAACGTCCTGACTTTC.